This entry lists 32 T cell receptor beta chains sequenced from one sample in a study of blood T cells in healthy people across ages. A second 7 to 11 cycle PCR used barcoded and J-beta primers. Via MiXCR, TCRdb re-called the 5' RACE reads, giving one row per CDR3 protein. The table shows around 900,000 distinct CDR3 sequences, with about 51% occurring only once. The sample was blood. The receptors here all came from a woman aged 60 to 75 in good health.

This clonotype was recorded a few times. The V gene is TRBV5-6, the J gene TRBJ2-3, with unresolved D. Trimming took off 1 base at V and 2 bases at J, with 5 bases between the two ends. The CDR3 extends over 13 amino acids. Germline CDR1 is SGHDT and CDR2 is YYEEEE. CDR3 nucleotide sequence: TGTGCCAGCAGCTTGCTGGTCACAGATACGCAGTATTTT. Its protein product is CASSLLVTDTQYF.

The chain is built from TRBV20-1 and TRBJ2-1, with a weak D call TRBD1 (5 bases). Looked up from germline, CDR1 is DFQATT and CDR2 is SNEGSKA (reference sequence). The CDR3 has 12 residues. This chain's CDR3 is CSPNLQGCEQFF. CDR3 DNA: TGCAGCCCAAACTTGCAGGGTTGTGAGCAGTTCTTC.

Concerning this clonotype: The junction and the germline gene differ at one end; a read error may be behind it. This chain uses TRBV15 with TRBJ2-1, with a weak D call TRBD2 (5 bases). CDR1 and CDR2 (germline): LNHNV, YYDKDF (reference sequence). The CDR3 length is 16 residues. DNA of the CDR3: TGTGCCACAAGCAGAAGAGGAGGCGGAGCGGACAATGAGCAGTTCTTC. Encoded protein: CATSRRGGGADNEQFF.

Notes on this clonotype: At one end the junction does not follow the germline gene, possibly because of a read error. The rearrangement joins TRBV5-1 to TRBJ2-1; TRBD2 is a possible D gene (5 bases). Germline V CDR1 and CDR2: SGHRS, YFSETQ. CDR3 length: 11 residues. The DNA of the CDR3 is TGCGCCAGCAGGGTAGAGGGAGAGCCGTTCTTC. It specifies CASRVEGEPFF.

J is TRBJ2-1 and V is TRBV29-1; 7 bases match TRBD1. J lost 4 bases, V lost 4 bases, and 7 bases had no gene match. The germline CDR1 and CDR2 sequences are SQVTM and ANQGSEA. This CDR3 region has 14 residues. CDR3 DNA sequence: TGCAGCGTTGCAAGGACAGGATCATACAATGAGCAGTTCTTC. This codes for CSVARTGSYNEQFF.

The CDR3 coding sequence is TGTGCCAGCAGTAGGGGCACTAGCGGGAGAGCCTACAATGAGCAGTTCTTC. Translation gives CASSRGTSGRAYNEQFF. This chain joins TRBV28 and TRBJ2-1; 11 bases agree with TRBD2. The V gene end was trimmed by 5 bases and the J gene end by 2 bases; junction bases not matched to a gene: 8. Germline CDR1 and CDR2: MDHEN and SYDVKM. The CDR3 is made up of 17 amino acids.

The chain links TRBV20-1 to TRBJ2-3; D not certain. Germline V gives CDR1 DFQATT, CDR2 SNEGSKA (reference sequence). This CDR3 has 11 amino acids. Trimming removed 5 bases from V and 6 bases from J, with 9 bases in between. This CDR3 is CSALQVDTQYF. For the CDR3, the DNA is TGCAGTGCTCTCCAGGTGGATACGCAGTATTTT.

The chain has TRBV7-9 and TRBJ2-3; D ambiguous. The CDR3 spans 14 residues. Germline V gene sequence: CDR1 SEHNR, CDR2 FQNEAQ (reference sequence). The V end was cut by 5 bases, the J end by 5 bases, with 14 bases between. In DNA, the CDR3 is TGTGCCAGCAGCCCACCAACGCCCGGAGATACGCAGTATTTT. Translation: CASSPPTPGDTQYF.

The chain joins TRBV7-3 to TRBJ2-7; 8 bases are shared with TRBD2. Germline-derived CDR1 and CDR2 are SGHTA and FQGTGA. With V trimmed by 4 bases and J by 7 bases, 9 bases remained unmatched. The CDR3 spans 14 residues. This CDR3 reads CASSSSGPNNEQYF. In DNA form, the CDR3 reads TGTGCCAGCAGCTCTAGCGGGCCGAACAATGAGCAGTACTTC.

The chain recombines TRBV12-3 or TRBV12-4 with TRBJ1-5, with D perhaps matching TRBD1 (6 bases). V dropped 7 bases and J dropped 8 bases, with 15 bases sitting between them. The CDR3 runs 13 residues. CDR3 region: CASKGGGQEPQHF. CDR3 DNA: TGTGCCAGCAAGGGGGGCGGTCAAGAGCCCCAGCATTTT.

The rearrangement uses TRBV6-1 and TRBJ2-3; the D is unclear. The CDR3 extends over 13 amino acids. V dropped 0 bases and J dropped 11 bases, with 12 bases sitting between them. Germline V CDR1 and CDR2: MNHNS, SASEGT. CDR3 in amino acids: CASSEAPGLEQYF. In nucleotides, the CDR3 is TGTGCCAGCAGTGAAGCCCCCGGGTTGGAGCAGTATTTT.

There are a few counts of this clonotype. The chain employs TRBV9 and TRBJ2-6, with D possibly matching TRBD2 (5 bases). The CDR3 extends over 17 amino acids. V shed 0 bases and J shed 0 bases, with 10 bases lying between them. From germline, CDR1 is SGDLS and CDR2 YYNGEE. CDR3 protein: CASSVGWRVSGANVLTF. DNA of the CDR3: TGTGCCAGCAGCGTAGGGTGGCGGGTCTCTGGGGCCAACGTCCTGACTTTC.

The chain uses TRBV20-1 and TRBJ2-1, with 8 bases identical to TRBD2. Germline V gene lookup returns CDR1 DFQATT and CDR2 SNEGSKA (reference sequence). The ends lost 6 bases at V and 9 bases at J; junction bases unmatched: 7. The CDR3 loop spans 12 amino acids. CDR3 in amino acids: CSAIKAGVEQFF. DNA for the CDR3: TGCAGTGCCATAAAAGCGGGAGTTGAGCAGTTCTTC.

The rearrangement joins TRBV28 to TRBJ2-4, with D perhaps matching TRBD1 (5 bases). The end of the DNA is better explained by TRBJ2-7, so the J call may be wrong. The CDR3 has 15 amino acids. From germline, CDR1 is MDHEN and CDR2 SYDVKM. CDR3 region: CASIQGYPTPYEQYF. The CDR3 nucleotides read TGTGCCAGCATTCAGGGCTACCCGACCCCCTACGAGCAGTACTTC.

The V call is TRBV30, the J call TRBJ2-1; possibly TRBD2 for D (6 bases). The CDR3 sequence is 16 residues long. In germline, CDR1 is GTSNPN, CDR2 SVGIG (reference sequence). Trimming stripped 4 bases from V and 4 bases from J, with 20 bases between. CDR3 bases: TGTGCCTGGAACCATTTAGGCGGGATACAGTACAATGAGCAGTTCTTC. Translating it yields CAWNHLGGIQYNEQFF.

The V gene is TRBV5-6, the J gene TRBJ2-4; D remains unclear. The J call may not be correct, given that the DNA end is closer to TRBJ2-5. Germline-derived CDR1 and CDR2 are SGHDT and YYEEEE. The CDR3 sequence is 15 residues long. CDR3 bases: TGTGCCAGCAGCTTGATGGGCAGATTCCAAGAGACCCAGTACTTC. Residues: CASSLMGRFQETQYF.

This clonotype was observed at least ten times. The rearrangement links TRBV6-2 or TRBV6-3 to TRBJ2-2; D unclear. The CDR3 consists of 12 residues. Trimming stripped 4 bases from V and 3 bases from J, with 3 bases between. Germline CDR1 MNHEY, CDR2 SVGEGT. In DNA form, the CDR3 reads TGTGCCAGCAGTTCATACACCGGGGAGCTGTTTTTT. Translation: CASSSYTGELFF.

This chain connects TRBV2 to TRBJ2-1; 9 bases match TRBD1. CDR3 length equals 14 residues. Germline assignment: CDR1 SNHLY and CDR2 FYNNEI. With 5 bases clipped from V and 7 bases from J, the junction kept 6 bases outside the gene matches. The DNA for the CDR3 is TGTGCCAGCAGTCCCGGGACAGGGTTTAATGAGCAGTTCTTC. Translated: CASSPGTGFNEQFF. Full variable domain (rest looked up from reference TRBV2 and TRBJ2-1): EPEVTQTPSHQVTQMGQEVILRCVPISNHLYFYWYRQILGQKVEFLVSFYNNEISEKSEIFDDQFSVERPDGSNFTLKIRSTKLEDSAMYFCASSPGTGFNEQFFGPGTRLTVL.

CDR3 DNA: TGTGCCAGCAGCTTCGACAGGGGGCGCCGGTATGAGCAGTTCTTC. It encodes CASSFDRGRRYEQFF. This chain joins TRBV7-9 and TRBJ2-1, with TRBD1 matching over 10 bases. From germline, CDR1 is SEHNR and CDR2 FQNEAQ (reference sequence). The CDR3 has 15 residues. The V and J ends lost 3 bases and 8 bases, in that order; junction bases with no gene match: 7.

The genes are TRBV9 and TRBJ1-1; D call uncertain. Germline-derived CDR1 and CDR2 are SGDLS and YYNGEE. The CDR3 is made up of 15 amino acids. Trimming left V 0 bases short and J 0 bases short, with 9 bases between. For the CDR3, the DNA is TGTGCCAGCAGCGTAGATCCGCGCATGAACACTGAAGCTTTCTTT. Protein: CASSVDPRMNTEAFF.

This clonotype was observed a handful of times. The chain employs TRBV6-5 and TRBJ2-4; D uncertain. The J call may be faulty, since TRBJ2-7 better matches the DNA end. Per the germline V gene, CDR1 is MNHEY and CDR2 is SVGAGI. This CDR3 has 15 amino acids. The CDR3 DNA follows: TGTGCCAGCAGCCCTCCGGGTGCTAAAAACTACGAGCAGTACTTC. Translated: CASSPPGAKNYEQYF.

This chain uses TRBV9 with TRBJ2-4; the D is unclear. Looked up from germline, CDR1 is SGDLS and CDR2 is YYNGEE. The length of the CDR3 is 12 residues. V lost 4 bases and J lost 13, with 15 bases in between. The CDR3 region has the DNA TGTGCCAGCAGCAAATCTTCTGGTGAGCAGTACTTC. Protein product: CASSKSSGEQYF.

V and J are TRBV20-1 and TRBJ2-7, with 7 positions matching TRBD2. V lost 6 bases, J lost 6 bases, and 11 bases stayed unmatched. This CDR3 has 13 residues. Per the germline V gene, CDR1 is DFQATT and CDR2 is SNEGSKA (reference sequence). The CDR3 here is CSAGGTGLREQYF. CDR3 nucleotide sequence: TGCAGTGCCGGGGGGACCGGGCTACGCGAGCAGTACTTC.

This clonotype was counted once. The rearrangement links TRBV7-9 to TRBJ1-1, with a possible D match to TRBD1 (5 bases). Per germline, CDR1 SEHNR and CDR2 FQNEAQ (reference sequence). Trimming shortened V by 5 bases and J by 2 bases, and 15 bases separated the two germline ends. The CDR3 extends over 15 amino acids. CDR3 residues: CASSIRAGTNTEAFF. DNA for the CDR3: TGTGCCAGCAGCATCCGGGCAGGGACCAACACTGAAGCTTTCTTT.

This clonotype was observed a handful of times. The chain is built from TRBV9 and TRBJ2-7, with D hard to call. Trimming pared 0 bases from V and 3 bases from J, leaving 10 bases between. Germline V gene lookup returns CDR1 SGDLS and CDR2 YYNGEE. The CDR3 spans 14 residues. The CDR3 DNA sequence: TGTGCCAGCAGCGTAGTCCCTGGGGACTACGAGCAGTACTTC. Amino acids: CASSVVPGDYEQYF.

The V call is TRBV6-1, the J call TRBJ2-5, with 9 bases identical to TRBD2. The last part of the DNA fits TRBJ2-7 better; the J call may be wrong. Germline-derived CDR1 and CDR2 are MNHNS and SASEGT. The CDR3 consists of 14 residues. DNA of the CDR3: TGTGCCAGCAGCCGTAGCGGGAGCCACTACGAGCAGTACTTC. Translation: CASSRSGSHYEQYF.

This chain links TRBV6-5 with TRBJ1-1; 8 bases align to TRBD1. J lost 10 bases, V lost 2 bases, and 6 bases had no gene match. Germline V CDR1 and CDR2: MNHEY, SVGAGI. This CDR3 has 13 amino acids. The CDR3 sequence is CASSYLTGERAFF. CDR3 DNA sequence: TGTGCCAGCAGTTACCTGACAGGGGAAAGAGCTTTCTTT.

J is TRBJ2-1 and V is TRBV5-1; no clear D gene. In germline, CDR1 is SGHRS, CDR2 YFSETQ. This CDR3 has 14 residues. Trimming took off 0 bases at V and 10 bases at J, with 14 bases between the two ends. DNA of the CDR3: TGCGCCAGCAGCTTGGGGGCCCCCGCAGGAGAGCAGTTCTTC. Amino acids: CASSLGAPAGEQFF.

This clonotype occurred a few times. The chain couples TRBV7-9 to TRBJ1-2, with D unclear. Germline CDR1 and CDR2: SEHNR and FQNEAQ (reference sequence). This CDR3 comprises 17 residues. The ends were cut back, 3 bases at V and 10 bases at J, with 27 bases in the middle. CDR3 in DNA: TGTGCCAGCAGCTTGCCGGGAGGCTTGATCCGTGAGAATCACTACACCTTC. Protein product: CASSLPGGLIRENHYTF.

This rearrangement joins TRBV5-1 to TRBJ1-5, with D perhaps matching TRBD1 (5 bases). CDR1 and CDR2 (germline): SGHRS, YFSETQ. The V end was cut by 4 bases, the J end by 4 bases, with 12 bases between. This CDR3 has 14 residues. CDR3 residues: CASSITGGNQPQHF. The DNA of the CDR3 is TGCGCCAGCAGCATTACAGGAGGGAATCAGCCCCAGCATTTT.

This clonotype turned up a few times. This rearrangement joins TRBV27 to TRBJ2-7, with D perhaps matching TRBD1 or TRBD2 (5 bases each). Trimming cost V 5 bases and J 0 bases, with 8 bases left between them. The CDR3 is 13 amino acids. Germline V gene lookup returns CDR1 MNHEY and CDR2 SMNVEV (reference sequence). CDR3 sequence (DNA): TGTGCCAGCAGTGGGGGATACTCCTACGAGCAGTACTTC. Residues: CASSGGYSYEQYF.

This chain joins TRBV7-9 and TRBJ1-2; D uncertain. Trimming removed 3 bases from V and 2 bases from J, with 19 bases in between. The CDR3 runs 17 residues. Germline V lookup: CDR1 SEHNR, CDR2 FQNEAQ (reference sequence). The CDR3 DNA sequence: TGTGCCAGCAGCTTGCCCCTCGGAGGCAGAGGGAACTATGGCTACACCTTC. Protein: CASSLPLGGRGNYGYTF. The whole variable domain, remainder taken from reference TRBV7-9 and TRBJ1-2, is DTGVSQNPRHKITKRGQNVTFRCDPISEHNRLYWYRQTLGQGPEFLTYFQNEAQLEKSRLLSDRFSAERPKGSFSTLEIQRTEQGDSAMYLCASSLPLGGRGNYGYTFGSGTRLTVV.